This T cell receptor (beta chain) was sequenced for a study of T cells in Graves' hyperthyroidism and ophthalmopathy. Germline V gene lookup returns CDR1 SGHTA and CDR2 FQGTGA. Trimming left V 2 bases short and J 5 bases short, with 13 bases between. The CDR3 covers 15 residues. Amplification of TCR beta CDR3 regions used RNA as the template. First-round RT-PCR of the TCR CDR3 relied on the HTBI primer set. TCRdb itself ran the multiplex PCR reads through MiXCR, one entry per CDR3 protein. The sample holds about 350,000 distinct CDR3 sequences, over 11% seen once. Study-level findings and limits: Appearing also in blood were most of the thyroid clonotypes expanded above 0.001. From stable hyperthyroidism, ophthalmopathy was separated by a 13 V-J model.

It was considered stable Graves' hyperthyroidism when ophthalmopathy did not progress within 18 months. The sample holds many counts of this clonotype. Its antigen is currently unknown. The sequence was collected from a woman younger than 45 with Graves' hyperthyroidism. This chain uses TRBV7-3 with TRBJ2-1; D ambiguous. Sequenced input: blood. The CDR3 DNA reads TGTGCCAGCAGCTTATCAGTCAGCGCCAACAATGAGCAGTTCTTC. It encodes CASSLSVSANNEQFF. Drawing the rest from reference TRBV7-3 and TRBJ2-1, the complete variable domain is GAGVSQTPSNKVTEKGKYVELRCDPISGHTALYWYRQSLGQGPEFLIYFQGTGAADDSGLPNDRFFAVRPEGSVSTLKIQRTERGDSAVYLCASSLSVSANNEQFFGPGTRLTVL.